This T cell receptor beta chain was identified during a study of cytomegalovirus exposure and HLA in healthy donors. Primers: 60 Vbeta forward and 13 Jbeta reverse. Using immunoSEQ multiplex PCR, the repertoire was profiled, and TCRdb retains in-frame clones only, with some absent. This table has about 70,000 clones, about 73% appearing once. The CDR3 has 11 residues. V shed 1 base and J shed 7 bases, with 7 bases lying between them. CDR1 and CDR2 (germline): DFQATT, SNEGSKA (reference sequence). The chain carries TRBV20-1 and TRBJ1-1; D call uncertain. The receptor's source is a woman in her fifties or sixties in good health and CMV-seropositive. The specimen sequenced was PBMCs. The CDR3 spells CSARGPREAFF. In DNA form, the CDR3 reads TGCAGTGCTAGAGGGCCCCGTGAAGCTTTCTTT.